The entry that follows covers one TCR beta chain sequence. The antigen remains unidentified. This table comes from immunoSEQ multiplex PCR, and its TCRdb copy is limited to in-frame clones, with some not included. The sample comprises tens of thousands of clones, roughly 94% of which are singletons, and about 1.6% rests with the top ten. Specified time point: recipient sample about 28 days before transplant, after cytoreduction. These data come from a study of T cell clonotyping in hematopoietic cell transplantation. Overall study: Pretransplant recipient samples were taken after cytoreduction. Study observations and caveats: No sorting was done, leaving CD4 and CD8 contributions mixed. At the given depth, recipient repertoires were over 95% de novo clonotypes. Recipient TCR diversity dropped after transplant; expanded clonotypes rose from day 30 to 180.

Looked up from germline, CDR1 is SGHRS and CDR2 is YFSETQ. The length of the CDR3 is 16 residues. The ends were cut back, 0 bases at V and 1 base at J, with 13 bases in the middle. The source was peripheral blood mononuclear cells, collected before stem cell transplant. The V and J genes are TRBV5-1 and TRBJ1-1; possible D gene TRBD1, 5 bases. The TCR originated in a man aged 40-55 years with chronic myeloid leukemia. Some clones in this sample may be carry-over from other donors' samples. The CDR3 DNA reads as TGCGCCAGCAGCTTGGTAAGCCCAGGGCGGAACACTGAAGCTTTCTTT. This gives the protein CASSLVSPGRNTEAFF.